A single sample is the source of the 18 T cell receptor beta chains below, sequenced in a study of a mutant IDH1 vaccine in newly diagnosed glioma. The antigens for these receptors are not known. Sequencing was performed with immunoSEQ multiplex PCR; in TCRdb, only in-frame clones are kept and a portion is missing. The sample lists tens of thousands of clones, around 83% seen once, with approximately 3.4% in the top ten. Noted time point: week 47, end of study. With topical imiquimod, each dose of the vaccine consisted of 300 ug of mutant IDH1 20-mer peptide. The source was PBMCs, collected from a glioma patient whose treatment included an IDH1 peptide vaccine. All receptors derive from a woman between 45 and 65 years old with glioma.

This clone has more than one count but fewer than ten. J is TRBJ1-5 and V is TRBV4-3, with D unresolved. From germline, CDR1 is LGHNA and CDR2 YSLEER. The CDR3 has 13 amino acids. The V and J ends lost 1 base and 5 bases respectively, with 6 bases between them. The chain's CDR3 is CASSQAEDQPQHF. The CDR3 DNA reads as TGCGCCAGCAGCCAAGCTGAGGATCAGCCCCAGCATTTT.

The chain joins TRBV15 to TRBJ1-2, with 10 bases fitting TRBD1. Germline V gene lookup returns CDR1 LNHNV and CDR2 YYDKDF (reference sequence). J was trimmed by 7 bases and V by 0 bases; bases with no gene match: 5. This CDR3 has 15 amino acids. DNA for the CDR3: TGTGCCACCAGCAGAGAGGCCGGGACAGGGGCTGGCTACACCTTC. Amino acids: CATSREAGTGAGYTF.

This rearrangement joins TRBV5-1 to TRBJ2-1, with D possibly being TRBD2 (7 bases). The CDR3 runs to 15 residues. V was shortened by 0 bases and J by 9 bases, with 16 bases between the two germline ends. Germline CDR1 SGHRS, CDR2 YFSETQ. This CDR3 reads CASSLGPGGRSEQFF. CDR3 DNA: TGCGCCAGCAGCTTGGGGCCGGGGGGCCGGAGTGAGCAGTTCTTC.

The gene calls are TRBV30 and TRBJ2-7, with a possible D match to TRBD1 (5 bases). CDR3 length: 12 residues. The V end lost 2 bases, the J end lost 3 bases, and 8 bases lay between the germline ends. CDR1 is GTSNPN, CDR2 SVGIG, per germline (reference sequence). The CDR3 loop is CAWSPQGYEQYF. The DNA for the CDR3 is TGTGCCTGGAGTCCTCAGGGCTACGAGCAGTACTTC.

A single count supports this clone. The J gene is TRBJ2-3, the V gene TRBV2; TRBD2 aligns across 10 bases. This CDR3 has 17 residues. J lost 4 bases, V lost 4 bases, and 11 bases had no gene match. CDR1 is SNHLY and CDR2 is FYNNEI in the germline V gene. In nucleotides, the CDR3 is TGTGCCAGCAGTGGTAGCGGGGGGCCCCAAGCCGCAGATACGCAGTATTTT. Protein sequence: CASSGSGGPQAADTQYF. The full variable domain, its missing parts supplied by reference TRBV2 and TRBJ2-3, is EPEVTQTPSHQVTQMGQEVILRCVPISNHLYFYWYRQILGQKVEFLVSFYNNEISEKSEIFDDQFSVERPDGSNFTLKIRSTKLEDSAMYFCASSGSGGPQAADTQYFGPGTRLTVL.

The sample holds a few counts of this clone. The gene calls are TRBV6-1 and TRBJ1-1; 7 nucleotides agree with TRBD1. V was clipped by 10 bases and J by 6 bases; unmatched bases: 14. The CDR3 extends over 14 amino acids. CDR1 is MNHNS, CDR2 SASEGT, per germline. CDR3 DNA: TGTGCCACCTTCGAACAGGGGCTAGGGGCTGAAGCTTTCTTT. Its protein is CATFEQGLGAEAFF.

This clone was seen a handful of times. The CDR3: CASSQGTANYGYTF. DNA for the CDR3: TGTGCCAGCAGCCAGGGGACAGCGAACTATGGCTACACCTTC. The rearrangement links TRBV4-2 to TRBJ1-2; 7 positions agree with TRBD1. Germline CDR1 is LGHNA and CDR2 is YNFKEQ. Trimming cost V 3 bases and J 2 bases; bases outside gene matches: 3. The CDR3 runs to 14 residues.

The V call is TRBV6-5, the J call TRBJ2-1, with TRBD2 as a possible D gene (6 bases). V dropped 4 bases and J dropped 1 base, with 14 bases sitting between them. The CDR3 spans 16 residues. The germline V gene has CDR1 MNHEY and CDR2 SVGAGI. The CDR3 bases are TGTGCCAGCAGTTTGATGATCGGGGGTTCCTACAATGAGCAGTTCTTC. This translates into CASSLMIGGSYNEQFF.

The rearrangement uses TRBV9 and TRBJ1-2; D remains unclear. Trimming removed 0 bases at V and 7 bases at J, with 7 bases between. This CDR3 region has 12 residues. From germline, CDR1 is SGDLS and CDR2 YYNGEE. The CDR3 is CASSVGGGGYTF. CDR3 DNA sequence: TGTGCCAGCAGCGTAGGGGGAGGTGGCTACACCTTC.

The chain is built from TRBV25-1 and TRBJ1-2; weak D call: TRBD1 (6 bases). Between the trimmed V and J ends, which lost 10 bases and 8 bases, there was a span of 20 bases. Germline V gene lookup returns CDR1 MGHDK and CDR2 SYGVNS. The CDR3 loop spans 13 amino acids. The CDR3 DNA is TGTGCCACTCACGGAGGGGGGGGGAACGGCTACACCTTC. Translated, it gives CATHGGGGNGYTF.

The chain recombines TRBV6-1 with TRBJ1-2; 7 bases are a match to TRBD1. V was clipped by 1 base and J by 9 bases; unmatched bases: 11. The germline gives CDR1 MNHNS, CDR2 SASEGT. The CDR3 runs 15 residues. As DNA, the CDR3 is TGTGCCAGCAGTGAAGGGGCGGGCAGGGGGATACGCTACACCTTC. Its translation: CASSEGAGRGIRYTF.

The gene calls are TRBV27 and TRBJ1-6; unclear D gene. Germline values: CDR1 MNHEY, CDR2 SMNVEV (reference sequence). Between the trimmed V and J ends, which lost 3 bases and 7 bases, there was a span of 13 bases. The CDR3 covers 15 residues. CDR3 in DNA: TGTGCCAGCAGTTTCGAGGGCACTCTAAATTCACCCCTCCACTTT. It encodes CASSFEGTLNSPLHF.

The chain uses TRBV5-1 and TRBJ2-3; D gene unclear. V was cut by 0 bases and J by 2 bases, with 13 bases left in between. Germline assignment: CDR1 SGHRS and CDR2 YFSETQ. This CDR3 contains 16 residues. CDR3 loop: CASSLDFGSFTDTQYF. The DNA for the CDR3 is TGCGCCAGCAGCTTGGATTTCGGGTCCTTCACAGATACGCAGTATTTT.

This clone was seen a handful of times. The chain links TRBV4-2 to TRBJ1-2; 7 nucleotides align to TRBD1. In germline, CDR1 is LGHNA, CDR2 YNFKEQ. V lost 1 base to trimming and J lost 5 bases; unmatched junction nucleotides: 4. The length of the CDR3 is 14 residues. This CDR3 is CASSQGGQEYGYTF. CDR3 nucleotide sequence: TGTGCCAGCAGCCAAGGCGGACAGGAGTATGGCTACACCTTC.

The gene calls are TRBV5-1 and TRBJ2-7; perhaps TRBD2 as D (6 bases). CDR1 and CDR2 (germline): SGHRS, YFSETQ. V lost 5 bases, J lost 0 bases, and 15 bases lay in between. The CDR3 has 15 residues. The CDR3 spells CASRRLAHSSYEQYF. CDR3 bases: TGCGCCAGCAGACGTCTAGCGCACTCCTCCTACGAGCAGTACTTC.

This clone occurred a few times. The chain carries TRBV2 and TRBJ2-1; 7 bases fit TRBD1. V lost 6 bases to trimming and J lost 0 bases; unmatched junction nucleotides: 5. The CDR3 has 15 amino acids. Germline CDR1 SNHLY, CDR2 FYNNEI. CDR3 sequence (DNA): TGTGCCAGCAGCACACAGGGGAGCTCCTACAATGAGCAGTTCTTC. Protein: CASSTQGSSYNEQFF.

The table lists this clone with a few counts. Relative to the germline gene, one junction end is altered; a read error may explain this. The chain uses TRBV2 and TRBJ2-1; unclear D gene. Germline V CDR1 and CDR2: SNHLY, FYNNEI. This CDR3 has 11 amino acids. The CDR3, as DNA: TGTGCCAGCCGGTCGGGTTCTGCCCCTATCTTC. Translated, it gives CASRSGSAPIF.

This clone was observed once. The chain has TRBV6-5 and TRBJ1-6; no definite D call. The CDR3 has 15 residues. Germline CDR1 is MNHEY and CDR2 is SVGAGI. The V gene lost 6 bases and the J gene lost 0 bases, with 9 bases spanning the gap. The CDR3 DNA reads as TGTGCCAGCAGCACGTTTGACTCCTATAATTCACCCCTCCACTTT. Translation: CASSTFDSYNSPLHF.